This record concerns one TCR beta chain sequence. The antigen remains undetermined. TCRdb called the 5' RACE reads again in MiXCR, with one record for every CDR3 protein. The sample shows roughly 690,000 distinct CDR3 sequences, 5.5% to 7.5% of them seen only once. Germline V lookup: CDR1 DFQATT, CDR2 SNEGSKA (reference sequence). The length of the CDR3 is 12 residues. V shed 6 bases and J 8 bases; nucleotides not matched to a gene: 4. This specimen comes from a study of identical twins. Study findings and constraints: Because invariant MAIT and iNKT cells could be present, zero-insertion analyses could be partly confounded. Beta out-of-frame sequences showed weaker excess twin sharing. Models predicted less out-of-frame TCR alpha sharing in monozygotic twins than was found. Insertions ran lower in abundant cord blood beta clonotypes, though not in memory repertoires.

The chain carries TRBV20-1 and TRBJ2-1; TRBD1 agrees at 10 bases. The sequenced sample consisted of naive T cells sorted from blood. The TCR sequence derives from a man aged 18 to 29 in good health. The CDR3 sequence: CSAWDRGDEQFF. DNA for the CDR3: TGCAGTGCATGGGACAGGGGCGATGAGCAGTTCTTC.